Each of the 30 T cell receptor beta chains below was sequenced from the same sample in a study of regulatory T cells in long-lasting Graves disease listed by TCRdb under 2021. Interpreted using the paper, the time point label stands for: newly diagnosed GD, antithyroid drugs for less than 3 months. RNA was extracted from PBMCs in TRIzol for both TCR sequencing and RNA sequencing. The library came from multiplex PCR. Instrument on record: Illumina HiSeq 4000. To build TCR beta libraries, CDR3 regions were amplified by Arm-PCR using iRepertoire HTBI primers. Through fastp at Q25 and MiXCR, TCRdb rebuilt clones from the public reads, retaining in-frame beta chains. Merged by CDR3 protein, the rows form single entries marked with the most common genes and DNA. In all, the sample holds 510,000 or so distinct CDR3 sequences, and around 11% of those were seen once. The ten largest clones capture more than 8% of the sample.

This sample was shared with a second study, whose subject was T cells in Graves' hyperthyroidism and ophthalmopathy.

The input for sequencing was peripheral blood mononuclear cells (PBMCs), taken at new diagnosis, from a patient treated with antithyroid drugs. These receptors were taken from a woman in her twenties or thirties with Graves disease. Donor details come from another sample of the same person, matched by shared clones.

On this clonotype: A much larger clone sits a single nucleotide away, making a read error possible. V gene TRBV12-3 or TRBV12-4 combines with J gene TRBJ2-5; 9 bases map to TRBD2. The CDR3 has 15 residues. CDR3 sequence: CAGSSASGTLGTQYF. The DNA of the CDR3 is TGTGCCGGCAGTTCTGCTAGCGGGACCTTAGGGACCCAGTACTTC.

The chain couples TRBV11-3 to TRBJ2-1; 12 bases are a match to TRBD2. The germline V gene has CDR1 SGHNT and CDR2 YENEEA. The V and J ends lost 6 bases and 7 bases, in that order; junction bases with no gene match: 4. The CDR3 has 14 amino acids. Written as DNA, the CDR3 is TGTGCCAGCAGACGACTAGCGGGAGTTAATGAGCAGTTCTTC. Its translation is CASRRLAGVNEQFF.

This clonotype was picked up many times. The chain couples TRBV28 to TRBJ2-7; perhaps TRBD2 as D (7 bases). The CDR3 extends over 14 amino acids. Trimming left V 6 bases short and J 3 bases short, with 15 bases between. Germline CDR1 MDHEN, CDR2 SYDVKM. CDR3 sequence: CASRVGGGGYEQYF. The CDR3 DNA reads TGTGCCAGCAGGGTGGGCGGGGGCGGCTACGAGCAGTACTTC.

The chain couples TRBV20-1 to TRBJ1-1; 7 bases match TRBD1. The CDR3 runs 15 residues. J lost 6 bases, V lost 6 bases, and 16 bases had no gene match. Germline V gives CDR1 DFQATT, CDR2 SNEGSKA (reference sequence). CDR3 DNA: TGCAGTGCACCTACCGCCGGGACAGTACTTGCTGAAGCTTTCTTT. Its protein is CSAPTAGTVLAEAFF.

This clonotype occurred many times. This chain joins TRBV7-2 and TRBJ2-4; 10 positions match TRBD2. Trimming cost V 5 bases and J 0 bases; bases outside gene matches: 4. The germline V gene encodes CDR1 SGHTA and CDR2 FQGNSA. The length of the CDR3 is 16 residues. The CDR3 region is CASSRLAGVAKNIQYF. DNA for the CDR3: TGTGCCAGCAGCCGCCTAGCGGGAGTAGCCAAAAACATTCAGTACTTC.

This clonotype was found many times. The genes are TRBV2 and TRBJ2-5, with unresolved D. The CDR3 loop spans 11 amino acids. Trimming took off 7 bases at V and 5 bases at J, with 8 bases between the two ends. Germline loops: CDR1 SNHLY, CDR2 FYNNEI. In DNA form, the CDR3 reads TGTGCCAGCACCCCCCGGGAGACCCAGTACTTC. Translated, it gives CASTPRETQYF.

Comments on this clonotype: A much larger clone lies one base from this, so it may be a read error. The chain employs TRBV12-5 and TRBJ2-1; 7 nucleotides agree with TRBD2. Germline V gene data show CDR1 as LGHNT and CDR2 as FRNRAP. The CDR3 runs 14 residues. The CDR3 spells CASGFGGSLNERFF. The CDR3 coding sequence is TGTGCTAGTGGTTTCGGCGGGAGTCTCAATGAGCGGTTCTTC.

This clonotype was recorded many times. The rearrangement links TRBV11-3 to TRBJ2-5; D remains ambiguous. Looked up from germline, CDR1 is SGHNT and CDR2 is YENEEA. Trimming shortened V by 1 base and J by 4 bases, and 10 bases separated the two germline ends. This CDR3 is built from 14 residues. The CDR3 sequence is CASSLGRSLETQYF. CDR3 bases: TGTGCCAGCAGCTTAGGCCGGAGTTTAGAGACCCAGTACTTC.

This clonotype appeared many times. CDR3 loop: CASSQVTTVDTQYF. As DNA, the CDR3 is TGTGCCAGCAGCCAAGTCACAACAGTGGATACGCAGTATTTT. This sequence joins TRBV4-2 and TRBJ2-3, with D uncertain. V shed 1 base and J shed 6 bases, with 11 bases lying between them. Germline V gene lookup returns CDR1 LGHNA and CDR2 YNFKEQ. There are 14 residues in the CDR3.

Only a few counts were recorded for this clonotype. In DNA, the CDR3 is TGCAGTGCACCCTCGCGGGGGGCCTACGAGCAGTACTTC. Its translation is CSAPSRGAYEQYF. The V gene is TRBV20-1, the J gene TRBJ2-7, with TRBD2 matching over 8 bases. The J segment lost 2 bases and the V segment lost 6 bases, leaving 6 bases of the junction unmatched. This CDR3 is built from 13 residues. The germline V gene encodes CDR1 DFQATT and CDR2 SNEGSKA (reference sequence).

This clonotype was counted at least ten times. In DNA form, the CDR3 reads TGTGCCAGCAGCAGAACAGGGGAGGGAACTGAAGCTTTCTTT. Its translation is CASSRTGEGTEAFF. V is TRBV2 and J is TRBJ1-1, with 7 bases matching TRBD1. CDR3 length equals 14 residues. Germline V gives CDR1 SNHLY, CDR2 FYNNEI. J gave up 5 bases and V 6 bases, and 9 bases lay outside the gene matches.

This rearrangement joins TRBV5-1 to TRBJ1-2; 7 bases are a match to TRBD1. V lost 0 bases, J lost 4 bases, and 3 bases stayed unmatched. Germline V gene sequence: CDR1 SGHRS, CDR2 YFSETQ. The CDR3 has 14 amino acids. CDR3 sequence: CASSLEGGIYGYTF. The CDR3 nucleotides are TGCGCCAGCAGCTTGGAAGGGGGCATCTATGGCTACACCTTC.

This clonotype was detected many times. The rearrangement joins TRBV2 to TRBJ1-1, with unresolved D. The CDR3 contains 13 residues. Germline V CDR1 and CDR2: SNHLY, FYNNEI. Trimming removed 6 bases at V and 0 bases at J, with 8 bases between. CDR3: CASSADMNTEAFF. The CDR3 region has the DNA TGTGCCAGCAGCGCCGACATGAACACTGAAGCTTTCTTT.

The chain joins TRBV4-3 to TRBJ2-7; 8 bases align to TRBD2. This CDR3 spans 18 amino acids. The germline CDR1 and CDR2 sequences are LGHNA and YSLEER. J lost 1 base, V lost 0 bases, and 11 bases had no gene match. Here the CDR3 reads CASSQDWFPGGRSYEQYF. The CDR3 DNA sequence: TGCGCCAGCAGCCAAGATTGGTTTCCGGGAGGGAGGTCCTACGAGCAGTACTTC.

The chain has TRBV12-3 or TRBV12-4 and TRBJ2-1; D possibly corresponds to TRBD2 (6 bases). The CDR3 extends over 16 amino acids. V was pared by 3 bases and J by 0 bases, with 12 bases between. In DNA, the CDR3 is TGTGCCAGCAGTTTTGGGGTCGGGAGCTCCTACAATGAGCAGTTCTTC. Protein: CASSFGVGSSYNEQFF.

The chain joins TRBV7-9 to TRBJ2-7; 13 nucleotides match TRBD2. The CDR3 covers 15 residues. From germline, CDR1 is SEHNR and CDR2 FQNEAQ (reference sequence). Germline trimming cut 5 bases from V and 4 bases from J; bases unmatched to any gene: 5. The CDR3 DNA is TGTGCCAGCAGCACGACTAGCGGGAGGAGATACGAGCAGTACTTC. Its translation: CASSTTSGRRYEQYF.

The chain employs TRBV5-1 and TRBJ1-1; D is unclear. The CDR3 sequence is 13 residues long. V lost 0 bases and J lost 3, with 6 bases in between. Germline V gives CDR1 SGHRS, CDR2 YFSETQ. The CDR3 is CASSLDQYTEAFF. In DNA, the CDR3 is TGCGCCAGCAGCTTGGACCAATACACTGAAGCTTTCTTT.

This clonotype was seen at least ten times. The V gene is TRBV5-1, the J gene TRBJ2-1; D not resolved. The CDR3 extends over 13 amino acids. The germline V gene encodes CDR1 SGHRS and CDR2 YFSETQ. V was trimmed by 2 bases and J by 6 bases, leaving 9 bases between them. The CDR3 DNA reads as TGCGCCAGCAGCTTAATTCTCAGCAATGAGCAGTTCTTC. This sequence encodes CASSLILSNEQFF.

The chain is built from TRBV27 and TRBJ1-6, with TRBD1 as a possible D gene (5 bases). V lost 4 bases and J lost 14, with 15 bases in between. CDR3 length equals 13 residues. The germline gives CDR1 MNHEY, CDR2 SMNVEV (reference sequence). DNA for the CDR3: TGTGCCAGCAGTTGGGGACGGCGGGGCACCCTCCACTTT. Its translation is CASSWGRRGTLHF.

V gene TRBV7-2 combines with J gene TRBJ1-4; weak D call: TRBD1 (6 bases). Germline V gene sequence: CDR1 SGHTA, CDR2 FQGNSA. The CDR3 is 14 residues long. Trimming shortened V by 5 bases and J by 5 bases, and 12 bases separated the two germline ends. The CDR3 reads CASSLNRANEKLFF. DNA for the CDR3: TGTGCCAGCAGCCTCAACAGGGCAAATGAAAAACTGTTTTTT.

This clonotype came up many times. The chain carries TRBV2 and TRBJ2-5; TRBD1 might be the D (5 bases). Germline V gene lookup returns CDR1 SNHLY and CDR2 FYNNEI. The CDR3 length is 11 residues. Between the trimmed V and J ends, which lost 2 bases and 9 bases, there was a span of 7 bases. CDR3 bases: TGTGCCAGCAGTGAACCCAGGGCCCAGTACTTC. It translates to CASSEPRAQYF.

This clonotype occurred many times. The chain uses TRBV11-2 and TRBJ2-3, with D possibly TRBD1 on 5 matching bases. TRBJ2-7 explains the end of the DNA better; the J call may be wrong. Per germline, CDR1 SGHAT and CDR2 FQNNGV. CDR3 length equals 16 residues. CDR3 residues: CASSLSRTAGRYEQYF. The CDR3 DNA reads TGTGCCAGCAGCTTATCCCGTACGGCAGGGCGCTACGAGCAGTACTTC.

The sample holds a few counts of this clonotype. This chain links TRBV20-1 with TRBJ2-3; 7 bases match TRBD2. This CDR3 has 15 residues. CDR1 and CDR2 from the germline V gene are DFQATT and SNEGSKA (reference sequence). V lost 0 bases and J lost 1; bases outside the gene matches: 4. The CDR3 protein is CSARERTSGTDTQYF. The CDR3 bases are TGCAGTGCTAGAGAGAGAACTAGCGGCACAGATACGCAGTATTTT.

In its sample, this clonotype was seen many times. The genes are TRBV27 and TRBJ2-7; D unresolved. The CDR3 is 14 residues long. Trimming removed 2 bases from V and 0 bases from J, with 8 bases in between. Germline CDR1 is MNHEY and CDR2 is SMNVEV (reference sequence). The CDR3, as DNA: TGTGCCAGCAGTTTAGAGCGCACCTCCTACGAGCAGTACTTC. It encodes CASSLERTSYEQYF.

This clonotype was seen at least ten times. The V gene is TRBV20-1, the J gene TRBJ2-2; either TRBD1 or TRBD2 may supply D (5 bases each). The CDR3 contains 16 residues. V was trimmed by 3 bases and J by 2 bases, leaving 16 bases between them. Germline values: CDR1 DFQATT, CDR2 SNEGSKA (reference sequence). The CDR3 DNA is TGCAGTGCTAGGGACCTAGCAGGGAGTAACACCGGGGAGCTGTTTTTT. Amino acid sequence: CSARDLAGSNTGELFF.

This clonotype was observed many times. The gene calls are TRBV27 and TRBJ1-1, with D possibly being TRBD1 (5 bases). The germline V gene has CDR1 MNHEY and CDR2 SMNVEV (reference sequence). This CDR3 is 14 amino acids long. Trimming removed 4 bases from V and 0 bases from J, with 9 bases in between. CDR3 nucleotides: TGTGCCAGCAGTTCGGGACCGGTGAACACTGAAGCTTTCTTT. As protein: CASSSGPVNTEAFF.

This clonotype has a handful of counts. In DNA, the CDR3 is TGTGCCAGCAGTCGTTTGTCAGTCCAGGCAACTAATGAAAAACTGTTTTTT. It yields the protein CASSRLSVQATNEKLFF. The chain is built from TRBV2 and TRBJ1-4, with D uncertain. This CDR3 contains 17 residues. V was shortened by 5 bases and J by 0 bases, with 16 bases between the two germline ends. Germline V gene data show CDR1 as SNHLY and CDR2 as FYNNEI.

This clonotype was seen only a few times. The chain carries TRBV20-1 and TRBJ2-3; D unresolved. V was cut by 0 bases and J by 10 bases, with 8 bases left in between. Germline loops: CDR1 DFQATT, CDR2 SNEGSKA (reference sequence). The CDR3 covers 11 residues. CDR3 DNA: TGCAGTGCTAGAGATAGGGATCCGCAGTATTTT. This translates into CSARDRDPQYF.

This clonotype was detected many times. The chain has TRBV12-3 or TRBV12-4 and TRBJ2-7, with D uncertain. V lost 3 bases, J lost 0 bases, and 3 bases lay in between. The CDR3 loop spans 12 amino acids. The CDR3: CASSFRSYEQYF. The CDR3 DNA sequence: TGTGCCAGCAGTTTTCGCTCCTACGAGCAGTACTTC.

Ten or more counts support this clonotype. The V and J genes are TRBV7-2 and TRBJ1-2; weak D call: TRBD1 (5 bases). V was shortened by 5 bases and J by 4 bases, with 17 bases between the two germline ends. The germline V gene has CDR1 SGHTA and CDR2 FQGNSA. This CDR3 has 15 amino acids. Written as DNA, the CDR3 is TGTGCCAGCAGCCAACAGGTGGCATCTTTCTATGGCTACACCTTC. This translates into CASSQQVASFYGYTF.